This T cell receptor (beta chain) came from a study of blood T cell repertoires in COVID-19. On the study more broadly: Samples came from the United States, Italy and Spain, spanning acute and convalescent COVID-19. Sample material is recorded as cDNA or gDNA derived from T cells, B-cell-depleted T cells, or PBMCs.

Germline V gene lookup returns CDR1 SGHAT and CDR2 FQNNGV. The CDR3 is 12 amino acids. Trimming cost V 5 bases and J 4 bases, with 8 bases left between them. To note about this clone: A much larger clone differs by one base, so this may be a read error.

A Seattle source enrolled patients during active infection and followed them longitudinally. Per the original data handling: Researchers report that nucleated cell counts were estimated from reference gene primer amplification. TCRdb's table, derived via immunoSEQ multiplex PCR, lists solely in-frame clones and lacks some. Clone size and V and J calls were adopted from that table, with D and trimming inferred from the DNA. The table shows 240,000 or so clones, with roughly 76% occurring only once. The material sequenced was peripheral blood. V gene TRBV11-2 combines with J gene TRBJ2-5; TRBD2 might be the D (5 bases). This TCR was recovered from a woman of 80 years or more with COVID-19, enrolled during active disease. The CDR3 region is CASSPRGETQYF. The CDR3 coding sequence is TGTGCCAGCAGCCCCCGGGGAGAGACCCAGTACTTC.